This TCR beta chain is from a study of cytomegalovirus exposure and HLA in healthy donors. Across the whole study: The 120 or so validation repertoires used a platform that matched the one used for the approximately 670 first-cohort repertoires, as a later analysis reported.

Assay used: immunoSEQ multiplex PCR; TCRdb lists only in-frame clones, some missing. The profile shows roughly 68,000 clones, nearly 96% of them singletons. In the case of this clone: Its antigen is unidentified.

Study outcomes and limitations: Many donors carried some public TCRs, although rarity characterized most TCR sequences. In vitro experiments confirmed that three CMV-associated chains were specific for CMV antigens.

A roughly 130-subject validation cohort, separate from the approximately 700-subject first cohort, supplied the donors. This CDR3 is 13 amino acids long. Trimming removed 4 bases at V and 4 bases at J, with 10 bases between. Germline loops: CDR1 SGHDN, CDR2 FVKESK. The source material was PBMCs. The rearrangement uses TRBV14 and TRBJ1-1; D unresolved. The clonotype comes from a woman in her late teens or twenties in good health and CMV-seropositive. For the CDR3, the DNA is TGTGCCAGCAGCCTCCCCGCGGCCACTGAAGCTTTCTTT. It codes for CASSLPAATEAFF.